The sample holds many counts of the clone carrying this TCR beta chain. The germline V and J ends were trimmed by 3 bases and 5 bases, with 11 bases remaining between them. This CDR3 is 15 amino acids long. The germline V gene encodes CDR1 MDHEN and CDR2 SYDVKM. These data belong to a study of T cells after posttransplantation cyclophosphamide. TCRdb keeps only in-frame clones here, not all; method: immunoSEQ multiplex PCR. The table lists 42,000 or so clones, no singletons, with about 4.2% in the top ten. Sequencing input: PBMCs. This TCR was sampled from a woman aged 45-60 years in good health and a related stem cell transplant donor. The chain couples TRBV28 to TRBJ1-6; possibly TRBD1 for D (5 bases). The CDR3 nucleotides are TGTGCCAGCAGTTTCCCAGGGAGGGATAATTCACCCCTCCACTTT. This codes for CASSFPGRDNSPLHF. Variable domain in full (rest from reference TRBV28 and TRBJ1-6): DVKVTQSSRYLVKRTGEKVFLECVQDMDHENMFWYRQDPGLGLRLIYFSYDVKMKEKGDIPEGYSVSREKKERFSLILESASTNQTSMYLCASSFPGRDNSPLHFGNGTRLTVT.